This entry lists 26 T cell receptor beta chains sequenced from one sample in a study of beta chain features in type 1 diabetes. Study-level points and caveats: When Type 1 diabetes patients were examined, their TCRB CDR3s proved moderately but significantly shorter in all four CD4+ subsets.

As every portion of the isolated RNA was reverse transcribed, the sequencing read expressed TCRB transcripts. Generated by immunoSEQ multiplex PCR, the TCRdb table keeps only in-frame clones and is missing some. This table has some 200,000 clones, 16% appearing once. No cognate antigen is known for these TCRs. The sequencing input was naive CD4+ T cells from blood. These TCRs come from a man aged 25 to 40 with type 1 diabetes.

This clone was found a few times. The V call is TRBV19, the J call TRBJ2-4; D is undetermined. From germline, CDR1 is LNHDA and CDR2 SQIVND (reference sequence). The CDR3 spans 14 residues. The germline V and J ends were trimmed by 4 bases and 5 bases, with 12 bases remaining between them. DNA for the CDR3: TGTGCCAGTAGTACGATTAGCAGACAAAACATTCAGTACTTC. It yields the protein CASSTISRQNIQYF. The full variable domain, completed using reference TRBV19 and TRBJ2-4, is DGGITQSPKYLFRKEGQNVTLSCEQNLNHDAMYWYRQDPGQGLRLIYYSQIVNDFQKGDIAEGYSVSREKKESFPLTVTSAQKNPTAFYLCASSTISRQNIQYFGAGTRLSVL.

This clone was counted only a few times. V is TRBV23-1 and J is TRBJ1-4; 8 bases fit TRBD1. TRBV23-1 has ORF status, its function being uncertain. Losses at the gene ends were 4 bases for V and 5 bases for J; bases not matched to a gene: 9. The CDR3 is made up of 16 amino acids. The CDR3 DNA reads as TGCGCCAGCAGTCTCTCGCGGACAGGGATAAATGAAAAACTGTTTTTT. It is translated as CASSLSRTGINEKLFF.

The gene calls are TRBV28 and TRBJ2-2; 7 bases align to TRBD2. The V and J ends lost 3 bases and 1 base, in that order; junction bases with no gene match: 2. The CDR3 has 15 amino acids. Germline CDR1 MDHEN, CDR2 SYDVKM. CDR3 in DNA: TGTGCCAGCAGTTTGGGCGGGAGGAACACCGGGGAGCTGTTTTTT. It specifies CASSLGGRNTGELFF.

V usage is TRBV10-2 and J usage is TRBJ2-4, with 10 bases fitting TRBD2. From germline, CDR1 is WSHSY and CDR2 SAAADI. V lost 6 bases to trimming and J lost 15 bases; unmatched junction nucleotides: 17. There are 15 residues in the CDR3. The CDR3 DNA sequence: TGCGCCAGCAGCAACCTTCTAGCGGGAGTTACCCCTAGGTACTTC. Protein product: CASSNLLAGVTPRYF.

Of note for this clone: The sample holds other DNA sequences that translate to the same CDR3. The chain employs TRBV19 and TRBJ2-5; unclear D gene. The CDR3 is made up of 11 amino acids. Deletions cut 3 bases from V and 4 bases from J, with 3 bases between. From germline, CDR1 is LNHDA and CDR2 SQIVND (reference sequence). CDR3 in DNA: TGTGCCAGTAGTATGGGAGAGACCCAGTACTTC. Residues: CASSMGETQYF.

This clone has only a few counts. The chain couples TRBV28 to TRBJ2-1; 12 bases line up with TRBD1. The CDR3 extends over 15 amino acids. After removal of 5 bases from V and 9 bases from J, the junction contained 8 bases not matched to a gene. Germline CDR1 reads MDHEN; CDR2 reads SYDVKM. CDR3: CASSQPGQGAGEQFF. CDR3 sequence (DNA): TGTGCCAGCAGTCAACCGGGACAGGGGGCCGGTGAGCAGTTCTTC.

This clone was seen more than once but under ten times. CDR3 DNA: TGCGCCAGCAGCTTGGGGACAGGCCCTAGCTCCAGCTACACCTTC. Its protein is CASSLGTGPSSSYTF. V and J are TRBV5-1 and TRBJ1-2, with TRBD1 matching over 7 bases. In germline, CDR1 is SGHRS, CDR2 YFSETQ. This CDR3 contains 15 residues. Unmatched junction bases numbered 11, after V lost 0 bases and J lost 9 bases. Filled out from reference TRBV5-1 and TRBJ1-2, the complete variable domain reads KAGVTQTPRYLIKTRGQQVTLSCSPISGHRSVSWYQQTPGQGLQFLFEYFSETQRNKGNFPGRFSGRQFSNSRSEMNVSTLELGDSALYLCASSLGTGPSSSYTFGSGTRLTVV.

The V and J genes are TRBV7-8 and TRBJ2-7; the D is unclear. The V end was cut by 3 bases, the J end by 0 bases, with 12 bases between. Germline CDR1 and CDR2: SGHVS and FQNEAQ. The CDR3 consists of 15 residues. CDR3 region: CASSFQSGLSYEQYF. The DNA of the CDR3 is TGTGCCAGCAGCTTTCAGTCGGGTCTCTCCTACGAGCAGTACTTC.

This CDR3 reads CASSLEGGFEQYF. For the CDR3, the DNA is TGTGCCAGCAGCCTAGAGGGCGGATTCGAGCAGTACTTC. This chain uses TRBV7-2 with TRBJ2-7, with D tentatively TRBD2 (5 bases). Trimming took 5 bases from V and 6 from J, leaving 14 bases between them. Germline-derived CDR1 and CDR2 are SGHTA and FQGNSA. The CDR3 extends over 13 amino acids.

This clone was detected only a few times. This rearrangement joins TRBV6-5 to TRBJ2-7; D ambiguous. Germline V gene sequence: CDR1 MNHEY, CDR2 SVGAGI. V was pared by 0 bases and J by 0 bases, with 9 bases between. This CDR3 comprises 15 residues. The CDR3 reads CASSYSYSSSYEQYF. The CDR3 DNA reads TGTGCCAGCAGTTACTCGTACAGCAGCTCCTACGAGCAGTACTTC.

A word on this clone: The identical CDR3 is also encoded by other nucleotide sequences in the sample. The rearrangement uses TRBV20-1 and TRBJ2-7; no reliable D call. This CDR3 spans 11 amino acids. V gave up 1 base and J gave up 3 bases, with 4 bases separating them. The germline gives CDR1 DFQATT, CDR2 SNEGSKA (reference sequence). DNA for the CDR3: TGCAGTGCTAGAGTCAGCTACGAGCAGTACTTC. Translated: CSARVSYEQYF.

V usage is TRBV23-1 and J usage is TRBJ2-7; perhaps D is TRBD1 or TRBD2 (5 bases each). TRBV23-1 is flagged as an ORF with uncertain function. The CDR3 is 14 amino acids. V lost 4 bases to trimming and J lost 0 bases, with 10 bases between them. This CDR3 is CASSLRDDSYEQYF. CDR3 coding DNA: TGCGCCAGCAGTCTCCGGGACGACTCCTACGAGCAGTACTTC.

This clone has only a few counts. The chain carries TRBV28 and TRBJ2-6, with TRBD1 as a possible D gene (7 bases). V lost 7 bases and J lost 3, with 13 bases in between. The CDR3 totals 15 residues. Germline CDR1 reads MDHEN; CDR2 reads SYDVKM. The chain's CDR3 is CASIGGGDGANVLTF. For the CDR3, the DNA is TGTGCCAGCATAGGAGGGGGCGATGGGGCCAACGTCCTGACTTTC.

This clone was detected a few times. The chain couples TRBV7-2 to TRBJ1-1; 7 bases are shared with TRBD1. CDR1 and CDR2 (germline): SGHTA, FQGNSA. The CDR3 length is 17 residues. With V trimmed by 5 bases and J by 1 base, 13 bases remained unmatched. The CDR3 region is CASSRPPGQTSNTEAFF. The CDR3 nucleotides read TGTGCCAGCAGCCGTCCCCCGGGACAGACATCGAACACTGAAGCTTTCTTT. The whole variable domain, remainder taken from reference TRBV7-2 and TRBJ1-1, is GAGVSQSPSNKVTEKGKDVELRCDPISGHTALYWYRQSLGQGLEFLIYFQGNSAPDKSGLPSDRFSAERTGGSVSTLTIQRTQQEDSAVYLCASSRPPGQTSNTEAFFGQGTRLTVV.

This clone has just a few counts. The chain couples TRBV9 to TRBJ2-7; D is tentatively TRBD1 or TRBD2 (6 bases each). This CDR3 spans 15 amino acids. Germline CDR1 and CDR2: SGDLS and YYNGEE. V was trimmed by 0 bases and J by 2 bases, leaving 12 bases between them. CDR3 residues: CASSVDFRGPYEQYF. DNA of the CDR3: TGTGCCAGCAGCGTAGACTTCCGGGGGCCCTACGAGCAGTACTTC.

V gene TRBV27 combines with J gene TRBJ2-7; weak D call: TRBD1 (6 bases). Trimming took 3 bases from V and 0 from J, leaving 12 bases between them. Germline V gives CDR1 MNHEY, CDR2 SMNVEV (reference sequence). The CDR3 consists of 15 residues. CDR3 coding DNA: TGTGCCAGCAGTTTGTATCGGGACAACTCCTACGAGCAGTACTTC. Translation gives CASSLYRDNSYEQYF.

CDR3 DNA: TGTGCCACCAGCAGAGGACAGGGGCCGCGCTACACCTTC. As protein: CATSRGQGPRYTF. The chain couples TRBV15 to TRBJ1-2; TRBD1 aligns across 8 bases. Germline V CDR1 and CDR2: LNHNV, YYDKDF (reference sequence). V trimming: 1 base; J trimming: 9 bases; junction bases outside the gene matches: 4. The CDR3 is 13 amino acids.

This clone was seen only a few times. The chain is built from TRBV28 and TRBJ1-4, with no clear D. V was shortened by 4 bases and J by 8 bases, with 11 bases between the two germline ends. CDR3 length equals 13 residues. Germline V gene data show CDR1 as MDHEN and CDR2 as SYDVKM. As DNA, the CDR3 is TGTGCCAGCAGTTACGGGCCCGGAGAAAAACTGTTTTTT. Encoded protein: CASSYGPGEKLFF.

The chain employs TRBV2 and TRBJ2-3, with a tentative D call TRBD2 (6 bases). Germline CDR1 and CDR2: SNHLY and FYNNEI. The V end lost 7 bases, the J end lost 1 base, and 18 bases lay between the germline ends. The CDR3 loop spans 16 amino acids. CDR3 in DNA: TGTGCCAGCACTAACCGGGAGTACTGGGGCACAGATACGCAGTATTTT. Encoded protein: CASTNREYWGTDTQYF. The complete variable domain, with remaining parts taken from reference TRBV2 and TRBJ2-3, reads EPEVTQTPSHQVTQMGQEVILRCVPISNHLYFYWYRQILGQKVEFLVSFYNNEISEKSEIFDDQFSVERPDGSNFTLKIRSTKLEDSAMYFCASTNREYWGTDTQYFGPGTRLTVL.

This clone showed up just a few times. The chain carries TRBV6-6 and TRBJ2-5, with D possibly being TRBD1 (6 bases). This CDR3 comprises 15 residues. Looked up from germline, CDR1 is MNHNY and CDR2 is SVGAGI (reference sequence). V was shortened by 9 bases and J by 2 bases, with 19 bases between the two germline ends. Here the CDR3 DNA reads TGTGCCAGTGCGCTTTACGGACAGACACAAGAGACCCAGTACTTC. The encoded protein is CASALYGQTQETQYF.

This chain uses TRBV14 with TRBJ2-7; D is unresolved. From germline, CDR1 is SGHDN and CDR2 FVKESK. The CDR3 totals 14 residues. V was trimmed by 1 base and J by 3 bases, leaving 10 bases between them. CDR3 loop: CASSQVGIDYEQYF. The CDR3 DNA reads as TGTGCCAGCAGCCAAGTAGGGATCGACTACGAGCAGTACTTC.

This clone came up a few times. This chain uses TRBV10-3 with TRBJ2-7; TRBD2 matches 10 bases. CDR3 length: 15 amino acids. J was trimmed by 2 bases and V by 2 bases; bases with no gene match: 3. Germline V gene lookup returns CDR1 ENHRY and CDR2 SYGVKD. CDR3 sequence (DNA): TGTGCCATCAGTGAGGGACTAGCGGCGACCTACGAGCAGTACTTC. Translated, it gives CAISEGLAATYEQYF.

This clone appeared a few times. The CDR3 here is CASSRGLGEQFF. In DNA, the CDR3 is TGTGCCAGCAGTAGAGGACTAGGTGAGCAGTTCTTC. This chain uses TRBV28 with TRBJ2-1; 7 bases fit TRBD2. This CDR3 has 12 amino acids. The germline V gene has CDR1 MDHEN and CDR2 SYDVKM. The V and J ends lost 5 bases and 9 bases, in that order; junction bases with no gene match: 4.

The chain recombines TRBV14 with TRBJ2-1, with D possibly being TRBD2 (6 bases). The CDR3 spans 19 residues. V was shortened by 6 bases and J by 0 bases, with 24 bases between the two germline ends. The germline CDR1 and CDR2 sequences are SGHDN and FVKESK. CDR3 in amino acids: CASRRTGARKKSSYNEQFF. The CDR3 DNA follows: TGTGCCAGCAGGCGAACGGGAGCCCGAAAAAAGAGCTCCTACAATGAGCAGTTCTTC.

V gene TRBV6-5 combines with J gene TRBJ2-3; unclear D gene. Trimming cost V 6 bases and J 1 base, with 5 bases left between them. Looked up from germline, CDR1 is MNHEY and CDR2 is SVGAGI. The CDR3 is made up of 12 amino acids. In DNA form, the CDR3 reads TGTGCCAGCAGAAGCGGCACAGATACGCAGTATTTT. The encoded protein is CASRSGTDTQYF.

This clone was observed a few times. V is TRBV7-9 and J is TRBJ2-1; D could derive from TRBD1 or TRBD2 (5 bases each). Germline V gene sequence: CDR1 SEHNR, CDR2 FQNEAQ (reference sequence). V was cut by 5 bases and J by 11 bases, with 10 bases left in between. The CDR3 totals 11 residues. This CDR3 reads CASSRGRQQFF. CDR3 DNA: TGTGCCAGCAGCCGGGGACGGCAGCAGTTCTTC.